This TCR beta chain was found in a study of blood T cell repertoires in COVID-19. This clone has more than one count but fewer than ten. Trimming shortened V by 0 bases and J by 0 bases, and 9 bases separated the two germline ends. Germline CDR1 is GTSNPN and CDR2 is SVGIG (reference sequence). The CDR3 totals 15 residues. Repertoires were generated with immunoSEQ multiplex PCR, while TCRdb's copy carries only in-frame clones and drops some. The sample has approximately 260,000 clones, 75% to 90% seen once. Sequencing input: peripheral blood. The TCR originated in a woman between 65 and 79 years old with COVID-19, enrolled during active disease. The chain recombines TRBV30 with TRBJ1-3; no reliable D call. This CDR3 reads CAWSVGTSSGNTIYF. The CDR3 region has the DNA TGTGCCTGGAGTGTAGGCACTAGCTCTGGAAACACCATATATTTT. Filled out from reference TRBV30 and TRBJ1-3, the complete variable domain reads SQTIHQWPATLVQPVGSPLSLECTVEGTSNPNLYWYRQAAGRGLQLLFYSVGIGQISSEVPQNLSASRPQDRQFILSSKKLLLSDSGFYLCAWSVGTSSGNTIYFGEGSWLTVV.